This note documents a single T cell receptor (beta chain) sequence. The antigen is undetermined. Sample treatment: oral pan-JAK inhibitor, 5-10 mg twice daily. V was shortened by 4 bases and J by 0 bases, with 11 bases between the two germline ends. CDR3 size: 15 residues. Germline V gene sequence: CDR1 KGHSH, CDR2 LQKENI. The sample comes from a study of CD8+ T cells in alopecia areata. About the research overall: Tofacitinib was taken orally by treated patients, and the dose was 5 to 10 mg twice daily.

Extraction and reverse transcription of RNA yielded cDNA as the sequencing template. Method: immunoSEQ multiplex PCR; TCRdb's copy keeps in-frame clones and lacks some. The table lists under 350,000 clones, 55% to 75% of them singletons. Broader study findings: While patients received tofacitinib, many expanded lesional clones remained present in scalp and blood. Scalp sample data also include resident alphabeta T cells from normal skin. Tofacitinib significantly decreased scalp clonality and expanded CD8+ clones among top 100.

The sequence derives from a human donor with alopecia areata. The chain has TRBV18 and TRBJ2-3, with a tentative D call TRBD2 (6 bases). The sequenced sample was CD4+ T cells sorted from blood, obtained at week 24, from a patient treated with tofacitinib. The CDR3 here is CASSLGTRSTDTQYF. The DNA of the CDR3 is TGTGCCAGCTCACTCGGGACTCGGAGCACAGATACGCAGTATTTT.